This T cell receptor (beta chain) is from a study of blood T cell repertoires in COVID-19. Across the whole study: Researchers got acute and convalescent COVID-19 samples from the United States, Italy and Spain. PBMCs, B-cell-depleted T cells, or T cells were the source of the cDNA or gDNA that made up the material.

Authors' analysis steps: Amplification of reference gene primers provided the estimated nucleated cell counts. The method was immunoSEQ multiplex PCR; TCRdb's version includes in-frame clones alone and lacks a portion of them. V and J calls and clone size are as listed in that table; D and trimming were resolved from the DNA. The table lists 300,000 to 350,000 clones, under 95% of them singletons, with around 3.5% in the top ten. J was trimmed by 1 base and V by 5 bases; bases with no gene match: 9. The CDR3 covers 17 residues. The sequencing sample was made of peripheral blood. This chain joins TRBV5-3 and TRBJ1-6; 7 nucleotides align to TRBD1. TRBV5-3 is known as an ORF, though its function is uncertain. This clonotype was sampled from a woman in her late teens or twenties who had recovered from COVID-19. CDR3 sequence: CARSPPTGASYNSPLHF. As DNA, the CDR3 is TGTGCCAGAAGTCCTCCAACAGGGGCATCCTATAATTCACCCCTCCACTTT.